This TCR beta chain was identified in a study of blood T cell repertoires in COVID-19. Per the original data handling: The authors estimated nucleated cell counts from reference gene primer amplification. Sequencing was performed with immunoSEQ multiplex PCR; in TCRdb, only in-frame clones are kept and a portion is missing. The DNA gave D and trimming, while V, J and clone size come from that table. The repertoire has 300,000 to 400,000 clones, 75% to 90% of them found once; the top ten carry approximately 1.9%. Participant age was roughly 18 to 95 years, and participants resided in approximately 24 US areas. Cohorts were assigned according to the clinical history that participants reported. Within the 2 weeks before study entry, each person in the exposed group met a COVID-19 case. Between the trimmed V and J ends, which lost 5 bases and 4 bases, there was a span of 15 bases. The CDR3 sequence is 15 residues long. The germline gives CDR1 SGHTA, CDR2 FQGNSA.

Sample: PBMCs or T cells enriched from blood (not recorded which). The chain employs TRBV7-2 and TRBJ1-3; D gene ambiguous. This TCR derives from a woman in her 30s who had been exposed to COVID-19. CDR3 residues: CASSVGLLRGNTIYF. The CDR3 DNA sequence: TGTGCCAGCAGCGTCGGACTCCTAAGGGGAAACACCATATATTTT. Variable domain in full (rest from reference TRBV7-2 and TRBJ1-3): GAGVSQSPSNKVTEKGKDVELRCDPISGHTALYWYRQSLGQGLEFLIYFQGNSAPDKSGLPSDRFSAERTGGSVSTLTIQRTQQEDSAVYLCASSVGLLRGNTIYFGEGSWLTVV.